The rows below give T cell receptor beta chains drawn from one sample of a study of T cells in Graves' hyperthyroidism and ophthalmopathy. One entry per CDR3 protein, called by TCRdb with MiXCR from the multiplex PCR reads. The sample includes 500,000 to 750,000 distinct CDR3 sequences, 14% of them seen just once. The sample taken for sequencing was blood. The receptors shown here come from a woman aged 18-29 years with Graves' ophthalmopathy. Each CDR3 is given with its conserved first and last residue. Each record gives: D gene, clone size, V gene, J gene, CDR3 DNA, CDR3 protein. A D gene is named only where the DNA matches it firmly. Clone size is given for some rows only: seen once, a few or many times, or a class if the clone is expanded.

D: -
size: many
V: TRBV13
J: TRBJ2-7
DNA: TGTGCCAGCAGCTTAGCGGTCCGACCAGAGGTCGAGCAGTACTTC
CDR3: CASSLAVRPEVEQYF

D: -
size: many
V: TRBV5-6
J: TRBJ2-1
DNA: TGTGCCAGCAGCCCCGGGACCGCTGGCTACAATGAGCAGTTCTTC
CDR3: CASSPGTAGYNEQFF

D: -
size: -
V: TRBV29-1
J: TRBJ2-2
DNA: TGCAGCGTTGAAGTTGCGTCCACCGGGGAGCTGTTTTTT
CDR3: CSVEVASTGELFF

D: -
size: many
V: TRBV7-2
J: TRBJ1-1
DNA: TGTGCCAGCAGCCAGGACAAGAACACTGAAGCTTTCTTT
CDR3: CASSQDKNTEAFF

D: TRBD1
size: many
V: TRBV3-1
J: TRBJ1-1
DNA: TGTGCCAGCAGGCGACAGGGAAGTACTGAAGCTTTCTTT
CDR3: CASRRQGSTEAFF

D: -
size: many
V: TRBV9
J: TRBJ1-1
DNA: TGTGCCAGCAGCGTCTCGGGGAACAGGCCCCGGAACACTGAAGCTTTCTTT
CDR3: CASSVSGNRPRNTEAFF

D: TRBD2
size: many
V: TRBV11-2
J: TRBJ2-7
DNA: TGTGCCAGCAGCAAGACTAGCGGAGCGAATGGGGACGAGCAGTACTTC
CDR3: CASSKTSGANGDEQYF

D: TRBD2
size: many
V: TRBV12-3/TRBV12-4
J: TRBJ2-7
DNA: TGTGCCAGCAGTTTGAGACTAGCGGGGAACTCCTACGAGCAGTACTTC
CDR3: CASSLRLAGNSYEQYF

D: -
size: many
V: TRBV10-3
J: TRBJ1-4
DNA: TGTGCCATCAGGAGATCCCAATGGGAAAAACTGTTTTTT
CDR3: CAIRRSQWEKLFF

D: -
size: few
V: TRBV19
J: TRBJ1-1
DNA: TGTGCCAGTACCCCGCCGACTTTTAGCACTGAAGCTTTCTTT
CDR3: CASTPPTFSTEAFF

D: -
size: few
V: TRBV6-1
J: TRBJ1-2
DNA: TGTGCCAGCACTCTCCAGGGGTGGGAGGATGGCTACACCTTC
CDR3: CASTLQGWEDGYTF

D: -
size: many
V: TRBV28
J: TRBJ2-7
DNA: TGTGCCAGCAGTCTACCCCCTTCTAGCAGCTACGAGCAGTACTTC
CDR3: CASSLPPSSSYEQYF

D: TRBD2
size: many
V: TRBV9
J: TRBJ2-7
DNA: TGTGCCAGCAGCGTAGCTCCTAGCGGGGCCTACGAGCAGTACTTC
CDR3: CASSVAPSGAYEQYF

D: -
size: many
V: TRBV9
J: TRBJ2-1
DNA: TGTGCCAGCAGCCCACAGCCTGTCAATGAGCAGTTCTTC
CDR3: CASSPQPVNEQFF

D: -
size: many
V: TRBV2
J: TRBJ2-3
DNA: TGTGCCAGCAGGAGGTCGACTTCCCCTGATACGCAGTATTTT
CDR3: CASRRSTSPDTQYF